This T cell receptor beta chain was captured by sequencing in a study of blood T cell repertoires in COVID-19. CDR3 length equals 15 residues. After removal of 0 bases from V and 1 base from J, the junction contained 3 bases not matched to a gene. Per germline, CDR1 SGHRS and CDR2 YFSETQ. The table came from immunoSEQ multiplex PCR; TCRdb's copy has only in-frame clones and leaves some out. The sample holds 330,000 or so clones; approximately 89% are singletons and the top ten take around 5%. The chain recombines TRBV5-1 with TRBJ1-1, with TRBD1 matching over 7 bases. The TCR comes from a young man who had recovered from COVID-19. The specimen sequenced was PBMCs or T cells enriched from blood (not recorded which). The CDR3 here is CASSLVSGGNTEAFF. The CDR3 nucleotides read TGCGCCAGCAGCTTGGTGTCAGGGGGGAACACTGAAGCTTTCTTT.